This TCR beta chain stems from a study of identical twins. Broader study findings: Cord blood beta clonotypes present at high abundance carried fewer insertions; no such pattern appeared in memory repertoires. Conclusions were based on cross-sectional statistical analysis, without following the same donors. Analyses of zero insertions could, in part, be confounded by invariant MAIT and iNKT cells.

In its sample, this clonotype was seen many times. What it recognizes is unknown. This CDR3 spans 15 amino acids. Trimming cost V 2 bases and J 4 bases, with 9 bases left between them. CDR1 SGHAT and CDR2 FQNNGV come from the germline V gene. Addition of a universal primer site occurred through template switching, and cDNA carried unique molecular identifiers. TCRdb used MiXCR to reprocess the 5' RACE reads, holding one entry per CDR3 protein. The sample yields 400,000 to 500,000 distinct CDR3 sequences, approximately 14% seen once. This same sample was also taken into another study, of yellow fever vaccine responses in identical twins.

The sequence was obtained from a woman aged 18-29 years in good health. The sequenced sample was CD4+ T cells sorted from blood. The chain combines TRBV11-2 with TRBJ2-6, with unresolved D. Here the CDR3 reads CASSLRLAGANVLTF. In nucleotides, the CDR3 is TGTGCCAGCAGCTTAAGGCTGGCGGGGGCCAACGTCCTGACTTTC.